This T cell receptor (beta chain) was recorded in a study of siplizumab effects on memory and regulatory T cells. Overall study results and limits: Just a small share of alloreactive clones was traced back to unstimulated subsets.

The CDR3 covers 11 residues. Germline V lookup: CDR1 SGHRS, CDR2 YFSETQ. Deletions cut 5 bases from V and 3 bases from J, with 5 bases between. As to this clone: The antigen remains undetermined.

Using immunoSEQ multiplex PCR, the repertoire was profiled, and TCRdb retains in-frame clones only, with some absent. The sample holds 60,000 to 70,000 clones; around nine tenths are singletons and the top ten take 1.7%. This rearrangement joins TRBV5-1 to TRBJ1-1; TRBD1 might be the D (5 bases). This TCR was sampled from a human donor in good health. Sequencing was done on a sample of Tregs sorted from blood. This CDR3 reads CASRGDTEAFF. CDR3 DNA: TGCGCCAGCAGGGGGGACACTGAAGCTTTCTTT.